A selection of T cell receptor beta chains follows, all from one sample in a study of kidney transplant recipient with SARS-CoV-2 infection. TCRdb re-analysed the reads in MiXCR, keeping a single row per CDR3 protein. Among under 300,000 distinct CDR3 sequences listed, 29% were seen once. This specimen consisted of a blood sample, obtained at baseline and on approximately day 120 from a kidney transplant recipient. Receptors were obtained from a male patient younger than 45 who had COVID-19 and was a kidney transplant recipient. The T cells may partly be graft donor cells. Both conserved end residues are part of each CDR3. Fields, in order: clone size, J gene, V gene, D gene, CDR3 protein, CDR3 DNA. D genes are given only for firm matches. Rows give clone size only sometimes, using once, few, many, or a class for an expanded clone.

clone_size: many
j_call: TRBJ2-7
v_call: TRBV12-3/TRBV12-4
d_call: NA
cdr3_aa: CASSRRTAYEQYF
cdr3_nt: TGTGCCAGCAGCCGACGCACAGCCTACGAGCAGTACTTC

clone_size: many
j_call: TRBJ1-1
v_call: TRBV19
d_call: TRBD1
cdr3_aa: CASIPPGQGSTEAFF
cdr3_nt: TGTGCCAGTATCCCTCCGGGACAGGGGAGCACTGAAGCTTTCTTT

clone_size: many
j_call: TRBJ2-7
v_call: TRBV30
d_call: TRBD2
cdr3_aa: CAWRRTSVYEQYF
cdr3_nt: TGTGCCTGGAGGAGGACTAGCGTCTACGAGCAGTACTTC

clone_size: NA
j_call: TRBJ2-2
v_call: TRBV6-5
d_call: NA
cdr3_aa: CTSSLGHNTGELFF
cdr3_nt: TGTACCAGCAGTTTGGGGCACAACACCGGGGAGCTGTTTTTT

clone_size: many
j_call: TRBJ1-6
v_call: TRBV19
d_call: NA
cdr3_aa: CASSIGTGNSPLHF
cdr3_nt: TGTGCCAGTAGTATCGGAACGGGTAATTCACCCCTCCACTTT

clone_size: many
j_call: TRBJ1-5
v_call: TRBV6-2/TRBV6-3
d_call: NA
cdr3_aa: CASSYRGEDQPQHF
cdr3_nt: TGTGCCAGCAGTTACCGCGGTGAGGATCAGCCCCAGCATTTT

clone_size: many
j_call: TRBJ2-7
v_call: TRBV5-1
d_call: NA
cdr3_aa: CASSLGSSYEQYF
cdr3_nt: TGCGCCAGCAGCTTAGGTAGCTCCTACGAGCAGTACTTC

clone_size: many
j_call: TRBJ1-5
v_call: TRBV2
d_call: NA
cdr3_aa: CASSATTWGGNQPQHF
cdr3_nt: TGTGCCAGCAGTGCAACAACTTGGGGCGGCAATCAGCCCCAGCATTTT

clone_size: many
j_call: TRBJ1-2
v_call: TRBV9
d_call: NA
cdr3_aa: CASNSMYSRKTYGYTF
cdr3_nt: TGTGCCAGCAATTCCATGTACTCAAGAAAGACCTATGGCTACACCTTC

clone_size: many
j_call: TRBJ2-1
v_call: TRBV7-9
d_call: TRBD2
cdr3_aa: CASSLIAGVGNEQFF
cdr3_nt: TGTGCCAGCAGCTTAATAGCGGGAGTTGGGAATGAGCAGTTCTTC

clone_size: NA
j_call: TRBJ2-3
v_call: TRBV3-1
d_call: NA
cdr3_aa: CASSQGGAGPTDTQYF
cdr3_nt: TGTGCCAGCAGCCAAGGGGGAGCAGGCCCGACAGATACGCAGTATTTT

clone_size: few
j_call: TRBJ2-1
v_call: TRBV19
d_call: TRBD1
cdr3_aa: CASSTASGTGVYNEQFF
cdr3_nt: TGTGCCAGTAGTACGGCCTCCGGGACAGGTGTCTACAATGAGCAGTTCTTC

clone_size: many
j_call: TRBJ1-2
v_call: TRBV12-2
d_call: NA
cdr3_aa: CASRVNRTPRKTYGYTF
cdr3_nt: TGTGCAAGTCGCGTAAACAGGACTCCACGAAAGACCTATGGCTACACCTTC

clone_size: many
j_call: TRBJ1-2
v_call: TRBV10-2
d_call: NA
cdr3_aa: CASSRSCTSRKTYGYTF
cdr3_nt: TGCGCCAGCAGTCGTTCGTGCACTTCTAGAAAGACCTATGGCTACACCTTC

clone_size: many
j_call: TRBJ2-3
v_call: TRBV11-2
d_call: NA
cdr3_aa: CASSLGIATDTQYF
cdr3_nt: TGTGCCAGCAGCTTAGGGATCGCTACAGATACGCAGTATTTT

clone_size: many
j_call: TRBJ2-5
v_call: TRBV3-1
d_call: NA
cdr3_aa: CASSVSVPISFSETQYF
cdr3_nt: TGTGCCAGCAGCGTTAGTGTTCCCATTTCTTTCTCTGAGACCCAGTACTTC

clone_size: NA
j_call: TRBJ2-1
v_call: TRBV12-3/TRBV12-4
d_call: NA
cdr3_aa: CAGLRLPSSYNEQSF
cdr3_nt: TGTGCCGGCCTCCGACTTCCGAGCTCCTACAATGAGCAGTCCTTC

clone_size: many
j_call: TRBJ1-2
v_call: TRBV4-3
d_call: NA
cdr3_aa: CASSQTRGGYGYTF
cdr3_nt: TGCGCCAGCAGCCAAACCCGGGGAGGCTATGGCTACACCTTC

clone_size: few
j_call: TRBJ2-5
v_call: TRBV9
d_call: NA
cdr3_aa: CASSPGQRKETQYF
cdr3_nt: TGTGCCAGCAGCCCCGGACAGAGAAAAGAGACCCAGTACTTC

clone_size: many
j_call: TRBJ1-5
v_call: TRBV4-2
d_call: NA
cdr3_aa: CASSQETGVSNQPQHF
cdr3_nt: TGTGCCAGCAGCCAAGAGACAGGAGTCAGCAATCAGCCCCAGCATTTT

clone_size: many
j_call: TRBJ2-1
v_call: TRBV28
d_call: TRBD1
cdr3_aa: CASSSTGVWNEQFF
cdr3_nt: TGTGCCAGCAGCTCGACAGGGGTTTGGAATGAGCAGTTCTTC

clone_size: NA
j_call: TRBJ1-2
v_call: TRBV10-1
d_call: NA
cdr3_aa: CASGSVERSRKTYGYTF
cdr3_nt: TGCGCCAGCGGTAGTGTAGAAAGATCGCGAAAGACCTATGGCTACACCTTC

clone_size: many
j_call: TRBJ2-2
v_call: TRBV30
d_call: NA
cdr3_aa: CAWLWRAGELFF
cdr3_nt: TGTGCCTGGCTTTGGCGTGCCGGGGAGCTGTTTTTT

clone_size: NA
j_call: TRBJ1-1
v_call: TRBV5-1
d_call: NA
cdr3_aa: CASSLSVGRVNTEAFF
cdr3_nt: TGCGCCAGCAGCCTCTCGGTCGGTCGGGTGAACACTGAAGCTTTCTTT

clone_size: NA
j_call: TRBJ2-3
v_call: TRBV4-2
d_call: NA
cdr3_aa: CASSQDEWRGDTQYF
cdr3_nt: TGTGCCAGCAGCCAAGATGAGTGGAGGGGGGATACGCAGTATTTT

clone_size: NA
j_call: TRBJ1-2
v_call: TRBV10-1
d_call: NA
cdr3_aa: CASSQTRRSRKTYGCTF
cdr3_nt: TGCGCCAGCAGTCAAACCCGAAGATCGCGAAAGACCTATGGCTGCACCTTC

clone_size: NA
j_call: TRBJ2-1
v_call: TRBV28
d_call: NA
cdr3_aa: CAGSLYPNEQFF
cdr3_nt: TGTGCCGGCAGTTTATATCCCAATGAGCAGTTCTTC

clone_size: many
j_call: TRBJ1-2
v_call: TRBV6-9
d_call: NA
cdr3_aa: CASSNVKPYGKTYGYTF
cdr3_nt: TGTGCCAGCAGTAACGTTAAGCCTTACGGAAAGACCTATGGCTACACCTTC

clone_size: many
j_call: TRBJ2-6
v_call: TRBV6-2/TRBV6-3
d_call: NA
cdr3_aa: CASSAQWGLGANVLTF
cdr3_nt: TGTGCCAGCAGCGCGCAGTGGGGTCTGGGGGCCAACGTCCTGACTTTC

clone_size: many
j_call: TRBJ2-7
v_call: TRBV6-2/TRBV6-3
d_call: NA
cdr3_aa: CASSYVGGYEQYF
cdr3_nt: TGTGCCAGCAGTTACGTCGGTGGCTACGAGCAGTACTTC

clone_size: many
j_call: TRBJ1-2
v_call: TRBV6-2/TRBV6-3
d_call: NA
cdr3_aa: CASSYVSCIGKTYGYTF
cdr3_nt: TGTGCCAGCAGTTATGTCTCCTGCATCGGAAAGACCTATGGCTACACCTTC

clone_size: once
j_call: TRBJ2-1
v_call: TRBV18
d_call: NA
cdr3_aa: CASSSRTENEQFF
cdr3_nt: TGTGCCAGCTCATCCCGCACCGAGAATGAGCAGTTCTTC

clone_size: NA
j_call: TRBJ2-3
v_call: TRBV9
d_call: TRBD1
cdr3_aa: CASSATGTGGPDTQYF
cdr3_nt: TGTGCCAGCAGCGCCACCGGGACAGGGGGCCCAGATACGCAGTATTTT

clone_size: many
j_call: TRBJ2-7
v_call: TRBV12-3/TRBV12-4
d_call: NA
cdr3_aa: CASSYRVGEQYF
cdr3_nt: TGTGCCAGCAGCTACAGGGTAGGAGAGCAGTACTTC

clone_size: many
j_call: TRBJ1-2
v_call: TRBV28
d_call: TRBD1
cdr3_aa: CASRLGQGGYTF
cdr3_nt: TGTGCCAGCAGGCTCGGACAGGGCGGCTACACCTTC

clone_size: many
j_call: TRBJ1-1
v_call: TRBV11-2
d_call: NA
cdr3_aa: CASSLKFGQPNTEAFF
cdr3_nt: TGTGCCAGCAGCTTAAAATTCGGACAGCCGAACACTGAAGCTTTCTTT

clone_size: many
j_call: TRBJ1-5
v_call: TRBV28
d_call: NA
cdr3_aa: CASRFLGQSLYSNQPQHF
cdr3_nt: TGTGCCAGCAGATTCCTCGGACAGTCCTTATATAGCAATCAGCCCCAGCATTTT

clone_size: many
j_call: TRBJ2-2
v_call: TRBV7-9
d_call: TRBD2
cdr3_aa: CASSKPGLGNTGELFF
cdr3_nt: TGTGCCAGCAGCAAACCGGGACTAGGCAACACCGGGGAGCTGTTTTTT

clone_size: NA
j_call: TRBJ1-1
v_call: TRBV5-1
d_call: NA
cdr3_aa: CANSLGPENSPHHF
cdr3_nt: TGCGCCAACAGCTTGGGGCCGGAAAATTCACCCCACCACTTT

clone_size: NA
j_call: TRBJ2-5
v_call: TRBV15
d_call: TRBD2
cdr3_aa: CATSTGLAGQETQYF
cdr3_nt: TGTGCCACCAGCACGGGACTAGCGGGCCAAGAGACCCAGTACTTC

clone_size: many
j_call: TRBJ1-2
v_call: TRBV7-8
d_call: NA
cdr3_aa: CASSHMQFTRKTYGYTF
cdr3_nt: TGTGCCAGCAGCCATATGCAGTTTACCCGAAAGACCTATGGCTACACCTTC

clone_size: many
j_call: TRBJ1-4
v_call: TRBV4-2
d_call: NA
cdr3_aa: CASSQRGPGSNEKLFF
cdr3_nt: TGTGCCAGCAGCCAGAGAGGGCCAGGCTCTAATGAAAAACTGTTTTTT

clone_size: many
j_call: TRBJ2-1
v_call: TRBV5-1
d_call: TRBD2
cdr3_aa: CASSSEASGNYNEQFF
cdr3_nt: TGCGCCAGCAGCTCAGAAGCTAGCGGGAACTACAATGAGCAGTTCTTC

clone_size: many
j_call: TRBJ1-2
v_call: TRBV11-3
d_call: NA
cdr3_aa: CASSSDSDLGKTYGYTF
cdr3_nt: TGTGCCAGCAGCTCGGACAGCGATCTCGGAAAGACCTATGGCTACACCTTC